The 2 T cell receptor beta chains in this list originate from one sample, sequenced in a study of T cells expressing NK-cell markers. TCRdb reanalyzed the 5' RACE reads, giving one entry per CDR3 protein sequence and no DNA. The sample totals a few hundred thousand distinct CDR3 sequences; its top ten clones hold around 5%. The source material was blood T cells: a sorted CD56 or NKG2C T cell subset, CD4+ or CD8+ T cells, or bulk PBMC T cells (not recorded which). These receptors came from a man aged 18 to 69 in good health.

The chain links TRBV5-1 to TRBJ1-1; TCRdb's D gene call, TRBD1, goes unchecked for lack of DNA. Germline loops: CDR1 SGHRS, CDR2 YFSETQ. The CDR3 runs to 15 residues. CDR3: CASSLEGQANTEAFF.

The chain couples TRBV12-3 or TRBV12-4 to TRBJ2-1; there is no DNA to check the TCRdb D call of TRBD1. This CDR3 is 13 amino acids long. The CDR3 loop reads CASSWTVLREQFF.